These T cell receptor beta chains were read from a single sample in a study of shared T cell receptors in the human thymus. The method was immunoSEQ multiplex PCR; TCRdb's version includes in-frame clones alone and lacks a portion of them. The table lists 720,000 or so clones, 80% to 90% of them singletons. The same data also went into a second study, on human thymus T cells.

The source material was thymocytes. The receptors were gathered from a girl in the first two years of life with a congenital heart defect. CDR3s include the opening cysteine and the closing phenylalanine or tryptophan. The D gene is left open where the match is weak. Clone size, where shown, is once, few, many, or a class for clones that have expanded.

V gene,clone size,D gene,J gene,CDR3 DNA,CDR3 protein
TRBV27,NA,NA,TRBJ1-2,TGTGCCAGCAGGGCGGAGGGTGCCGGGGGCTATGGCTACACCTTC,CASRAEGAGGYGYTF
TRBV27,NA,NA,TRBJ1-1,TGTGCCAGCCTTCGCAGACCGGGGTCTGACACTGAAGCTTTCTTT,CASLRRPGSDTEAFF
TRBV28,NA,TRBD1,TRBJ1-6,TGTGCCAGCAGTGCCGGGACAGGGAATAATTCACCCCTCCACTTT,CASSAGTGNNSPLHF
TRBV6-6,NA,NA,TRBJ1-6,TGTGCCAGCAGTTACTCCTCCGATTCACCCCTCCACTTT,CASSYSSDSPLHF
TRBV7-3,NA,TRBD1,TRBJ1-6,TGTGCCAGCAGACACAGGGGGCGTAATTCACCCCTCCACTTT,CASRHRGRNSPLHF
TRBV5-5,NA,NA,TRBJ1-2,TGTGCCAGCAGCTTGGTGCCTGCCAGGTTAAATCGGGGCTATGGCTACACCTTC,CASSLVPARLNRGYGYTF
TRBV6-1,few,NA,TRBJ2-7,TGTGCCAGCAGTGAAGGAACCAGATCGAGGGAATTCTCCTACGAGCAGTACTTC,CASSEGTRSREFSYEQYF
TRBV5-1,NA,TRBD1,TRBJ2-7,TGCGCCAGCAGCTTGGAGGGACAGGGGAACTCCTACGAGCAGTACTTC,CASSLEGQGNSYEQYF
TRBV29-1,NA,TRBD2,TRBJ2-1,TGCAGCGTTGAAGCGGGGGGGCAGTACAATGAGCAGTTCTTC,CSVEAGGQYNEQFF
TRBV12-5,NA,TRBD1,TRBJ1-2,TGTGCTAGTGGTTTTCCCCGACAGGGGATTCGTGGTGGTGGCTACACCTTC,CASGFPRQGIRGGGYTF
TRBV4-1,NA,NA,TRBJ2-7,TGCGCCAGCAGCGCGGGGACCTACGAGCAGTACTTC,CASSAGTYEQYF
TRBV14,NA,TRBD2,TRBJ2-2,TGTGCCAGCAGCCAAGGGGGACTAGCGGGGGGCCCCCGCGGCACCGGGGAGCTGTTTTTT,CASSQGGLAGGPRGTGELFF
TRBV7-9,NA,TRBD1,TRBJ2-7,TGTGCCAGCAGTCAGCAGGGGGTAACCTACGAGCAGTACTTC,CASSQQGVTYEQYF
TRBV27,NA,NA,TRBJ1-3,TGTGCCAGCAGTTTACGAGGGTCCGGAAACACCATATATTTT,CASSLRGSGNTIYF
TRBV5-1,NA,NA,TRBJ2-2,TGCGCCAGCAGCTTGGCAGGCACCGGGGAGCTGTTTTTT,CASSLAGTGELFF
TRBV6-1,NA,TRBD2,TRBJ2-1,TGTGCCAGCAGTGAAGGGACTAGCGGGGGGAATGAGCAGTTCTTC,CASSEGTSGGNEQFF
TRBV6-1,NA,NA,TRBJ1-5,TGTGCCAGCAGGAAGTTCCAGGGGCATCAGCCCCAGCATTTT,CASRKFQGHQPQHF